This T cell receptor (beta chain) originates from a study of cytomegalovirus exposure and HLA in healthy donors. 13 Jbeta primers and 60 Vbeta primers were used for the PCR. Libraries were prepared by immunoSEQ multiplex PCR; TCRdb keeps only in-frame clonotypes and omits some of them. The repertoire holds about 240,000 clones, with about three quarters as singletons. Sequencing was done on a sample of PBMCs. This TCR was sampled from a boy between 10 and 17 years old in good health and CMV-seronegative.

The CDR3 nucleotides are TGTGCCAGCAGCTCTGGGACTAGCGGGGGGCCCTTGTCCTACGAGCAGTACTTC. It translates to CASSSGTSGGPLSYEQYF. The chain recombines TRBV7-6 with TRBJ2-7; 15 bases are shared with TRBD2. Germline V CDR1 and CDR2: SGHVS, FNYEAQ. After removal of 4 bases from V and 1 base from J, the junction contained 8 bases not matched to a gene. There are 18 residues in the CDR3.